Presented here are 21 T cell receptor beta chains from one specimen sequenced in a study of identical twins. TCRdb processed the 5' RACE reads anew with MiXCR; each CDR3 protein has one entry. The sample has roughly 770,000 distinct CDR3 sequences, roughly 18% seen once. These data also featured in a second study, about T cells expressing NK-cell markers.

The sequenced sample was PBMCs. Receptor source: a woman younger than 30 in good health.

This clonotype was counted at least ten times. The chain has TRBV5-4 and TRBJ1-1; D is unresolved. The CDR3 consists of 13 residues. CDR1 is SGHNT, CDR2 YYREEE, per germline (reference sequence). Between the trimmed V and J ends, which lost 0 bases and 1 base, there was a span of 4 bases. The CDR3 sequence: CASSLEPNTEAFF. CDR3 DNA: TGTGCCAGCAGCTTGGAGCCGAACACTGAAGCTTTCTTT.

The CDR3 here is CASSLADGGYLPNGYTF. DNA for the CDR3: TGTGCCAGCAGCTTAGCCGACGGCGGCTACCTACCCAATGGCTACACCTTC. The rearrangement joins TRBV7-8 to TRBJ1-2; D remains ambiguous. CDR1 SGHVS and CDR2 FQNEAQ come from the germline V gene. This CDR3 is built from 17 residues. V dropped 0 bases and J dropped 6 bases, with 20 bases sitting between them.

The chain is built from TRBV7-9 and TRBJ2-2; D is unclear. V dropped 8 bases and J dropped 4 bases, with 8 bases sitting between them. Germline CDR1 SEHNR, CDR2 FQNEAQ (reference sequence). This CDR3 is 12 amino acids long. CDR3 sequence reads: CASVPSTGELFF. CDR3 nucleotides: TGTGCCAGCGTGCCGAGCACCGGGGAGCTGTTTTTT.

This clonotype was seen only a few times. This chain links TRBV5-1 with TRBJ2-1; 9 bases align to TRBD2. The ends lost 5 bases at V and 6 bases at J; junction bases unmatched: 6. Germline V gene data show CDR1 as SGHRS and CDR2 as YFSETQ. The CDR3 consists of 14 residues. The chain's CDR3 is CASSNGGRANEQFF. The CDR3 DNA sequence: TGCGCCAGCAGTAACGGCGGGAGGGCCAATGAGCAGTTCTTC.

This clonotype was counted between two and nine times. The chain has TRBV10-3 and TRBJ1-2; D uncertain. The CDR3 loop spans 16 amino acids. V was clipped by 4 bases and J by 2 bases, with 17 bases between them. CDR1 is ENHRY, CDR2 SYGVKD, per germline. The CDR3 nucleotides read TGTGCCATCAGTGCGGCCGGACGGGGTAACAACTATGGCTACACCTTC. Its translation: CAISAAGRGNNYGYTF.

This clonotype was counted ten times or more. The chain recombines TRBV12-3 or TRBV12-4 with TRBJ1-2, with TRBD1 matching over 9 bases. The CDR3 has 14 amino acids. V was clipped by 5 bases and J by 1 base; unmatched bases: 2. CDR3 sequence (DNA): TGTGCCAGCAGTCGGACAGGGGTTAACTATGGCTACACCTTC. Amino acids: CASSRTGVNYGYTF.

The chain couples TRBV18 to TRBJ2-7; D is undetermined. Trimming cost V 4 bases and J 8 bases, with 18 bases left between them. CDR3 length equals 14 residues. Per germline, CDR1 KGHSH and CDR2 LQKENI. CDR3 DNA: TGTGCCAGCTCACTCACATCGGGCTTCGAAAAGCAGTACTTC. It encodes CASSLTSGFEKQYF.

This clonotype occurred a few times. The CDR3 sequence is CSVKRESETQYF. CDR3 DNA sequence: TGCAGCGTAAAGCGGGAGTCCGAGACCCAGTACTTC. This sequence joins TRBV20-1 and TRBJ2-5; 8 nucleotides align to TRBD2. Germline lookup yields CDR1 DFQATT and CDR2 SNEGSKA (reference sequence). CDR3 length equals 12 residues.

The gene calls are TRBV7-2 and TRBJ2-3; 7 bases are a match to TRBD2. The CDR3 has 15 amino acids. Unmatched junction bases numbered 9, after V lost 5 bases and J lost 4 bases. Germline CDR1 and CDR2: SGHTA and FQGNSA. CDR3 DNA: TGTGCCAGCAGCCCGATGGCTGGGGGGGCAGATACGCAGTATTTT. Its protein is CASSPMAGGADTQYF.

The chain joins TRBV9 to TRBJ2-3; D possibly corresponds to TRBD1 (5 bases). CDR1 is SGDLS, CDR2 YYNGEE, per germline. V lost 0 bases, J lost 0 bases, and 14 bases lay in between. This CDR3 spans 17 amino acids. Here the CDR3 DNA reads TGTGCCAGCAGCGTAGGACCGCAGCGACAGAGCACAGATACGCAGTATTTT. It is translated as CASSVGPQRQSTDTQYF.

The chain employs TRBV3-1 and TRBJ2-1; D gene ambiguous. CDR1 is LGHDT and CDR2 is YNNKEL in the germline V gene (reference sequence). V was shortened by 4 bases and J by 0 bases, with 7 bases between the two germline ends. This CDR3 spans 14 amino acids. Written as DNA, the CDR3 is TGTGCCAGCAGCCCGACCCGCTCCTACAATGAGCAGTTCTTC. It codes for CASSPTRSYNEQFF.

The rearrangement uses TRBV12-3 or TRBV12-4 and TRBJ2-5; 9 bases match TRBD1. V lost 5 bases to trimming and J lost 5 bases; unmatched junction nucleotides: 9. The CDR3 has 15 residues. CDR3 DNA: TGTGCCAGCAGTCCCGGGACAGGGAGTGGGGAGACCCAGTACTTC. It specifies CASSPGTGSGETQYF.

This clonotype was picked up a small number of times. V is TRBV20-1 and J is TRBJ2-5, with 10 bases fitting TRBD2. There are 15 residues in the CDR3. Losses at the gene ends were 3 bases for V and 4 bases for J; bases not matched to a gene: 8. Per the germline V gene, CDR1 is DFQATT and CDR2 is SNEGSKA (reference sequence). The CDR3 spells CSARDQAGGPETQYF. The CDR3 DNA is TGCAGTGCTAGGGACCAAGCGGGGGGGCCAGAGACCCAGTACTTC.

The chain combines TRBV5-1 with TRBJ2-1, with TRBD2 identical over 7 bases. Losses at the gene ends were 3 bases for V and 12 bases for J; bases not matched to a gene: 15. Germline V lookup: CDR1 SGHRS, CDR2 YFSETQ. The CDR3 has 15 amino acids. The chain's CDR3 is CASSSPGLTFLGQFF. The CDR3 bases are TGCGCCAGCAGCTCGCCGGGACTAACTTTTTTAGGGCAGTTCTTC.

CDR3 protein: CASSQEKWYMNTEAFF. Written as DNA, the CDR3 is TGCGCCAGCAGCCAAGAAAAATGGTACATGAACACTGAAGCTTTCTTT. The chain uses TRBV4-3 and TRBJ1-1; D is ambiguous. Germline lookup yields CDR1 LGHNA and CDR2 YSLEER. The CDR3 spans 16 residues. The V gene lost 0 bases and the J gene lost 0 bases, with 11 bases spanning the gap.

In its sample, this clonotype was seen many times. The gene calls are TRBV12-3 or TRBV12-4 and TRBJ2-7; D remains ambiguous. V was pared by 0 bases and J by 7 bases, with 7 bases between. CDR3 length: 12 amino acids. Here the CDR3 DNA reads TGTGCCAGCAGTTTAGCTGGGATTGAGCAGTACTTC. Translating it yields CASSLAGIEQYF.

This clonotype showed up just once. At one end the junction does not follow the germline gene, possibly because of a read error. This rearrangement joins TRBV6-1 to TRBJ2-1, with TRBD2 matching 14 bases. CDR1 and CDR2 (germline): MNHNS, SASEGT. The CDR3 has 14 amino acids. The CDR3: CASSPTGTSGSSNF. DNA of the CDR3: TGTGCCAGCAGCCCGACCGGGACTAGCGGGAGCTCCAACTTC.

This clonotype has more than one count but fewer than ten. The chain recombines TRBV10-3 with TRBJ2-1; TRBD1 or TRBD2 may be the D gene (5 bases each). V lost 4 bases and J 5 bases, leaving 15 bases between the germline ends. The CDR3 extends over 15 amino acids. Germline CDR1 reads ENHRY; CDR2 reads SYGVKD. The CDR3 nucleotides read TGTGCCATCAGTGTCAGACAGACGGGAAACAATGAGCAGTTCTTC. Its protein product is CAISVRQTGNNEQFF.

The rearrangement links TRBV18 to TRBJ2-7, with D perhaps given as TRBD1 or TRBD2 (6 bases each). With 4 bases removed from V and 0 bases from J, the gap between germline ends came to 25 bases. The CDR3 loop spans 19 amino acids. Germline lookup yields CDR1 KGHSH and CDR2 LQKENI. CDR3 amino acids: CASSLPGTALGGSSYEQYF. CDR3 in DNA: TGTGCCAGCTCACTTCCCGGGACCGCGCTAGGGGGGAGCTCCTACGAGCAGTACTTC. The full variable domain, with the rest looked up from reference TRBV18 and TRBJ2-7, is NAGVMQNPRHLVRRRGQEARLRCSPMKGHSHVYWYRQLPEEGLKFMVYLQKENIIDESGMPKERFSAEFPKEGPSILRIQQVVRGDSAAYFCASSLPGTALGGSSYEQYFGPGTRLTVT.

This clonotype was detected a few times. The J gene is TRBJ1-2, the V gene TRBV20-1; D is unresolved. Germline assignment: CDR1 DFQATT and CDR2 SNEGSKA (reference sequence). This CDR3 region has 14 residues. Trimming took 4 bases from V and 2 from J, leaving 14 bases between them. The CDR3, as DNA: TGCAGTGCTACCAATGTGGGGATCAACTATGGCTACACCTTC. It encodes CSATNVGINYGYTF.

This clonotype was counted only a few times. The chain links TRBV28 to TRBJ2-1, with 8 bases matching TRBD1. Germline V lookup: CDR1 MDHEN, CDR2 SYDVKM. V lost 5 bases to trimming and J lost 9 bases; unmatched junction nucleotides: 15. The length of the CDR3 is 16 residues. The CDR3 is CASSPLPGQVRGEQFF. The CDR3 bases are TGTGCCAGCAGTCCTCTCCCGGGACAGGTTAGGGGTGAGCAGTTCTTC.